The source of this T cell receptor (beta chain) is a study of shared clonotypes between healthy human individuals. Libraries were prepared by immunoSEQ multiplex PCR; TCRdb keeps only in-frame clonotypes and omits some of them. Among a few hundred thousand clones listed, around 79% were seen once. The sequencing input was memory CD4+ T cells sorted from blood. The subset is: CD45RA-negative fraction. The receptor was derived from a man aged 30 to 45 in good health.

CDR3 nucleotides: TGTGCCAGCAGCGTAGATTTGCTAGGAGGCGAGCAGTACTTC. As protein: CASSVDLLGGEQYF. V gene TRBV9 combines with J gene TRBJ2-7; D perhaps matches TRBD2 (5 bases). The CDR3 runs to 14 residues. Germline assignment: CDR1 SGDLS and CDR2 YYNGEE. Deletions cut 0 bases from V and 6 bases from J, with 13 bases between.